The text below deals with one T cell receptor (beta chain). One entry per CDR3 protein results from TCRdb running MiXCR on the 5' RACE reads. This table has 500,000 to 600,000 distinct CDR3 sequences, less than 25% appearing once. CDR3 length equals 15 residues. V lost 5 bases to trimming and J lost 7 bases, with 20 bases between them. Germline V gene lookup returns CDR1 SGHTA and CDR2 FQGNSA. This specimen belongs to a study of identical twins. These same data were also listed under a study on T cells expressing NK-cell markers.

This sequence was found in a young woman in good health. The chain employs TRBV7-2 and TRBJ2-5; D ambiguous. Source material: CD4+ T cells sorted from blood. The CDR3 protein is CASSPPRREIVTQYF. DNA for the CDR3: TGTGCCAGCAGCCCACCACGGAGAGAAATAGTGACCCAGTACTTC.